Listed here are 23 T cell receptor beta chains from one sample, sequenced in a study of T cells in women clearing cervical HPV infection. Repertoires were generated with immunoSEQ multiplex PCR, while TCRdb's copy carries only in-frame clones and drops some. Its table records roughly 50,000 clones. Sequencing was performed on blood buffy coat. Receptor source: a woman aged 18 to 75 with a cervical HPV16 infection that either progressed to CIN3+ or cleared (not recorded which).

On this clone: The sequence runs out 3 residues before the end of the CDR3; the remainder is reconstructed from the germline J gene. This chain connects TRBV11-3 to TRBJ2-3, with D unclear. Trimming cost V 5 bases and J 4 bases, with 10 bases left between them. The CDR3 is 13 residues long. The germline gives CDR1 SGHNT, CDR2 YENEEA. CDR3 sequence: CASSPRLADTQYF. Incomplete CDR3 DNA: TGTGCCAGCAGCCCACGACTCGCAGATACG.

Notes on this clone: From the germline J gene comes the end of the CDR3, since the read stops 3 residues before it. The V call is TRBV7-2, the J call TRBJ1-5, with D hard to call. Germline-derived CDR1 and CDR2 are SGHTA and FQGNSA. Trimming took off 3 bases at V and 4 bases at J, with 13 bases between the two ends. The length of the CDR3 is 15 residues. CDR3 DNA (partial): TGTGCCAGCAGCTTGGGTCGGACGGGGAATCAGCCC. Protein sequence: CASSLGRTGNQP. The whole CDR3 protein reads CASSLGRTGNQPQHF.

Concerning this clone: The sequenced fragment ends 3 residues before the CDR3 boundary, so the rest is inferred from the germline J gene. The V call is TRBV30, the J call TRBJ1-2; a weak D match, TRBD1 (6 bases). Germline lookup yields CDR1 GTSNPN and CDR2 SVGIG (reference sequence). There are 15 residues in the CDR3. The CDR3 protein is CAWSGTSGGTDTYTF. The CDR3 bases that were read are TGTGCCTGGAGCGGGACTAGCGGGGGCACAGATACC.

Comment on this clone: The read terminates 3 residues before the CDR3 end, so the remaining end is supplied by the germline J gene. This specimen includes other DNA sequences encoding the same CDR3. V usage is TRBV18 and J usage is TRBJ1-3, with 7 bases identical to TRBD1. Germline CDR1 reads KGHSH; CDR2 reads LQKENI. The CDR3 spans 12 residues. CDR3 residues: CASSPSTGSIYF. The sequenced part of the CDR3 DNA is TGTGCCAGCTCACCCTCGACAGGGTCA.

As to this clone: Coverage ceases 3 residues before the CDR3 finishes, and the germline J gene fills in the end. The rearrangement uses TRBV19 and TRBJ2-2, with 7 bases fitting TRBD1. Germline lookup yields CDR1 LNHDA and CDR2 SQIVND (reference sequence). The CDR3 is 13 amino acids. CDR3 amino acids: CASGTDYNSPLFF. CDR3 DNA, as far as it was read: TGTGCCAGCGGGACAGACTATAATTCACCG. The whole variable domain, remainder taken from reference TRBV19 and TRBJ2-2, is DGGITQSPKYLFRKEGQNVTLSCEQNLNHDAMYWYRQDPGQGLRLIYYSQIVNDFQKGDIAEGYSVSREKKESFPLTVTSAQKNPTAFYLCASGTDYNSPLFFGEGSRLTVL.

With respect to this clone: Read sequence stops 3 residues before the CDR3 end, and the germline J gene provides the missing end. V gene TRBV29-1 combines with J gene TRBJ1-3; D gene uncertain. CDR1 SQVTM and CDR2 ANQGSEA come from the germline V gene. The CDR3 covers 13 residues. V dropped 6 bases and J dropped 0 bases, with 9 bases sitting between them. The part of the CDR3 DNA that was read is TGCAGCGTCCTTTATTACTCTGGAAACACC. It yields the protein CSVLYYSGNT. The whole CDR3 sequence is CSVLYYSGNTIYF.

As regards this clone: Sequencing ends 3 residues short of the CDR3 end; the germline J gene provides the rest. The chain employs TRBV20-1 and TRBJ2-7; D tentatively fits TRBD1 or TRBD2 (6 bases each). V was pared by 3 bases and J by 0 bases, with 15 bases between. Germline V gene lookup returns CDR1 DFQATT and CDR2 SNEGSKA (reference sequence). The CDR3 has 15 residues. The part of the CDR3 DNA that was read is TGCAGTGCTAGGCGGGACATGCCGAGCTCCTACGAG. It is translated as CSARRDMPSSYE. The CDR3 reads in full as CSARRDMPSSYEQYF.

Concerning this clone itself: The read terminates 3 residues before the CDR3 end, so the remaining end is supplied by the germline J gene. The genes are TRBV19 and TRBJ2-7, with 8 bases matching TRBD1. The CDR3 has 16 residues. Germline loops: CDR1 LNHDA, CDR2 SQIVND (reference sequence). The V and J ends lost 0 bases and 6 bases, in that order; junction bases with no gene match: 10. The DNA read from the CDR3 is TGTGCCAGTAGTATAGAAAGGAGGACAGGGTATCGCGAG. Translated, it gives CASSIERRTGYRE. In full, the CDR3 reads CASSIERRTGYREQYF. The full variable domain, rest sourced from reference TRBV19 and TRBJ2-7, is DGGITQSPKYLFRKEGQNVTLSCEQNLNHDAMYWYRQDPGQGLRLIYYSQIVNDFQKGDIAEGYSVSREKKESFPLTVTSAQKNPTAFYLCASSIERRTGYREQYFGPGTRLTVT.

Notes on this clone: With the read ending 3 residues before the CDR3 end, the germline J gene is used to fill in that end. The chain combines TRBV7-8 with TRBJ1-5, with 8 bases matching TRBD1. Losses at the gene ends were 6 bases for V and 2 bases for J; bases not matched to a gene: 12. Looked up from germline, CDR1 is SGHVS and CDR2 is FQNEAQ. The CDR3 is 17 residues long. CDR3 residues: CASRLTYLGQGNQPQHF. Incomplete CDR3 DNA: TGTGCCAGCAGATTAACTTACCTGGGACAGGGCAATCAGCCC. The variable domain in full, with the rest retrieved from reference TRBV7-8 and TRBJ1-5, is GAGVSQSPRYKVAKRGQDVALRCDPISGHVSLFWYQQALGQGPEFLTYFQNEAQLDKSGLPSDRFFAERPEGSVSTLKIQRTQQEDSAVYLCASRLTYLGQGNQPQHFGDGTRLSIL.

On this clone: Read coverage stops 3 residues before the CDR3 terminus; the germline J gene supplies the remainder. The chain carries TRBV7-2 and TRBJ2-1; TRBD2 agrees at 12 bases. Looked up from germline, CDR1 is SGHTA and CDR2 is FQGNSA. J gave up 4 bases and V 5 bases, and 3 bases lay outside the gene matches. The CDR3 runs 15 residues. The CDR3 protein is CASSQGLAGYNEQFF. The covered CDR3 bases are TGTGCCAGCAGCCAAGGACTAGCGGGGTACAATGAG. Variable domain in full (rest from reference TRBV7-2 and TRBJ2-1): GAGVSQSPSNKVTEKGKDVELRCDPISGHTALYWYRQSLGQGLEFLIYFQGNSAPDKSGLPSDRFSAERTGGSVSTLTIQRTQQEDSAVYLCASSQGLAGYNEQFFGPGTRLTVL.

Incomplete CDR3 DNA: TGTGCCAGCTCGGATCCGTTCCCGGGACAGAGTTCGTACGAG. Translating gives CASSDPFPGQSSYE. The whole CDR3 region reads CASSDPFPGQSSYEQYF. This chain links TRBV18 with TRBJ2-7; 7 positions match TRBD1. With the read ending 3 residues before the CDR3 end, the germline J gene is used to fill in that end. CDR3 length equals 17 residues. V dropped 6 bases and J dropped 4; count of bases not matched to a gene: 18. Germline V lookup: CDR1 KGHSH, CDR2 LQKENI.

A word on this clone: The read comes to an end 3 residues before the CDR3 does, leaving the germline J gene to fill in the end. J is TRBJ2-7 and V is TRBV7-8; 8 bases line up with TRBD1. This CDR3 contains 16 residues. Germline V gene sequence: CDR1 SGHVS, CDR2 FQNEAQ. V shed 8 bases, J shed 2 bases, and the junction held 14 bases outside the gene matches. Incomplete CDR3 DNA: TGTGCCAGCGCCCTCGTGGACAGGGCACTGGCCTACGAG. It is translated as CASALVDRALAYE. The whole CDR3 protein reads CASALVDRALAYEQYF. Drawing the rest from reference TRBV7-8 and TRBJ2-7, the complete variable domain is GAGVSQSPRYKVAKRGQDVALRCDPISGHVSLFWYQQALGQGPEFLTYFQNEAQLDKSGLPSDRFFAERPEGSVSTLKIQRTQQEDSAVYLCASALVDRALAYEQYFGPGTRLTVT.

Of note for this clone: The read falls 3 residues short of the CDR3 end, and the missing part is taken from the germline J gene. The chain combines TRBV7-3 with TRBJ2-4, with 8 nucleotides matching TRBD2. CDR1 is SGHTA and CDR2 is FQGTGA in the germline V gene. This CDR3 is built from 17 residues. The CDR3 is CASSLTSGTRGEETQYF. Incomplete CDR3 DNA: TGTGCCAGCAGCTTAACTTCTGGGACTAGGGGCGAAGAGACT.

Comments on this clone: The CDR3 is cut off 3 residues early in the read; its end comes from the germline J gene. This chain links TRBV19 with TRBJ1-6, with D maybe TRBD1 (5 bases). The CDR3 is 15 residues long. V lost 4 bases and J 6 bases, leaving 13 bases between the germline ends. Germline V gene sequence: CDR1 LNHDA, CDR2 SQIVND (reference sequence). The CDR3 is CASSNAGQGNSPLHF. CDR3 DNA (partial): TGTGCCAGTAGTAACGCGGGGCAGGGTAATTCACCC.

About this clone itself: Coverage ceases 3 residues before the CDR3 finishes, and the germline J gene fills in the end. The rearrangement uses TRBV20-1 and TRBJ2-4, with D possibly being TRBD1 (7 bases). This CDR3 comprises 16 residues. CDR1 DFQATT and CDR2 SNEGSKA come from the germline V gene (reference sequence). V was trimmed by 0 bases and J by 3 bases, leaving 15 bases between them. The CDR3 DNA, read in part, is TGCAGTGCTAGAGATCTGGAGGGGGCCGTCAAAAACATT. Its protein is CSARDLEGAVKNI. The entire CDR3 reads CSARDLEGAVKNIQYF.

Points on this clone: From the germline J gene comes the end of the CDR3, since the read stops 3 residues before it. V gene TRBV14 combines with J gene TRBJ1-2; TRBD1 matches 8 bases. After removal of 1 base from V and 3 bases from J, the junction contained 10 bases not matched to a gene. Germline assignment: CDR1 SGHDN and CDR2 FVKESK. The CDR3 covers 17 residues. CDR3 bases read: TGTGCCAGCAGCCAAGTTCGGGGGACAGGAGCACACTATGGC. This translates into CASSQVRGTGAHYG. The whole CDR3 protein reads CASSQVRGTGAHYGYTF.

With regard to this clone: Coverage ceases 3 residues before the CDR3 finishes, and the germline J gene fills in the end. The chain joins TRBV5-1 to TRBJ2-1; 9 nucleotides match TRBD2. The length of the CDR3 is 16 residues. J gave up 6 bases and V 3 bases, and 10 bases lay outside the gene matches. Germline CDR1 and CDR2: SGHRS and YFSETQ. The CDR3 loop reads CASSWGVAGAINEQFF. Incomplete CDR3 DNA: TGCGCCAGCAGCTGGGGAGTAGCGGGGGCAATCAATGAG.

Regarding this clone: Read data end 3 residues before the CDR3 end; the end is taken from the germline J gene. This chain connects TRBV14 to TRBJ2-1, with TRBD2 identical over 9 bases. The CDR3 loop spans 17 amino acids. In germline, CDR1 is SGHDN, CDR2 FVKESK. With 1 base clipped from V and 4 bases from J, the junction kept 8 bases outside the gene matches. Incomplete CDR3 DNA: TGTGCCAGCAGCCAAGTTTGGGCGGGGGGGGAATACAATGAG. This gives the protein CASSQVWAGGEYNE. The entire CDR3 reads CASSQVWAGGEYNEQFF.

About this clone itself: Read data end 3 residues before the CDR3 end; the end is taken from the germline J gene. The genes are TRBV19 and TRBJ1-2; unclear D gene. Germline loops: CDR1 LNHDA, CDR2 SQIVND (reference sequence). The CDR3 consists of 13 residues. The CDR3 bases that were read are TGTGCCAGTAGTACGACTAGTCGTGGGGAC. It codes for CASSTTSRGD. The CDR3 in full is CASSTTSRGDYTF.

Of note for this clone: The read ends 3 residues before the CDR3 terminus; that terminus is restored from the germline J gene. The chain uses TRBV2 and TRBJ2-6; D perhaps matches TRBD1 (5 bases). The V end lost 11 bases, the J end lost 0 bases, and 14 bases lay between the germline ends. The CDR3 has 15 amino acids. Looked up from germline, CDR1 is SNHLY and CDR2 is FYNNEI. CDR3 bases read: TGTGCCGTGGCCGGAAGGGGCTCTGGGGCCAACGTC. This codes for CAVAGRGSGANV. The entire CDR3 protein is CAVAGRGSGANVLTF. The full variable domain, completed using reference TRBV2 and TRBJ2-6, is EPEVTQTPSHQVTQMGQEVILRCVPISNHLYFYWYRQILGQKVEFLVSFYNNEISEKSEIFDDQFSVERPDGSNFTLKIRSTKLEDSAMYFCAVAGRGSGANVLTFGAGSRLTVL.

On this clone: The read ends 3 residues before the CDR3 terminus; that terminus is restored from the germline J gene. The rearrangement links TRBV6-4 to TRBJ2-1; 8 bases are shared with TRBD1. J lost 3 bases, V lost 8 bases, and 9 bases had no gene match. In germline, CDR1 is MRHNA, CDR2 SNTAGT. The CDR3 loop spans 15 amino acids. The part of the CDR3 DNA that was read is TGTGCCAGCTCTTCCGGGACAGGCCTCTACAATGAG. Translated: CASSSGTGLYNE. The whole CDR3 sequence is CASSSGTGLYNEQFF.

Remarks on this clone: The missing CDR3 end, 3 residues past where the read stops, is filled in from the germline J gene. V and J are TRBV19 and TRBJ1-5; 7 positions agree with TRBD1. Trimming removed 10 bases from V and 3 bases from J; junction bases left unmatched: 3. The CDR3 sequence is 12 residues long. The germline V gene has CDR1 LNHDA and CDR2 SQIVND (reference sequence). The CDR3 sequence: CAIGTVNQPQHF. CDR3 bases read: TGTGCCATCGGGACAGTCAATCAGCCC.

Worth noting for this clone: The CDR3 end is not reached by the read, which stops 3 residues before it; the germline J gene fills it in. The chain recombines TRBV18 with TRBJ1-5, with TRBD1 matching 7 bases. Germline V gene data show CDR1 as KGHSH and CDR2 as LQKENI. The CDR3 covers 15 residues. V trimming: 2 bases; J trimming: 7 bases; junction bases outside the gene matches: 8. CDR3 in amino acids: CASSPGTGEGQPQHF. Incomplete CDR3 DNA: TGTGCCAGCTCACCAGGAACAGGGGAAGGCCAGCCC.